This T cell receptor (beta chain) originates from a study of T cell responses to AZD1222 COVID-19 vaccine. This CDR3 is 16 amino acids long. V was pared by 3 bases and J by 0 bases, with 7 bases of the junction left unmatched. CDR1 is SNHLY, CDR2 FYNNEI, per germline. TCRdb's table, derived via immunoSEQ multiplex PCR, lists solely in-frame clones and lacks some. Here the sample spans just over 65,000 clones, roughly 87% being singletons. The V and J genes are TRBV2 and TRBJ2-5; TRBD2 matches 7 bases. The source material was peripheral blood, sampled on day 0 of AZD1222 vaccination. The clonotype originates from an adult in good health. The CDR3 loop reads CASSDSGGWDQETQYF. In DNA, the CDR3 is TGTGCCAGCAGTGACTCGGGGGGATGGGACCAAGAGACCCAGTACTTC.